The rows below give T cell receptor beta chains drawn from one sample of a study of OX40 agonist ivuxolimab in advanced cancers. Sequenced by immunoSEQ multiplex PCR; TCRdb stores in-frame clones only, minus some. The sample records 65,000 to 95,000 clones, 84% being singletons. This specimen was CD4+ or CD8+ T cells sorted from blood, taken in a trial of the OX40 agonist ivuxolimab. All receptors derive from an adult with an advanced solid tumor such as melanoma, head and neck, liver or kidney cancer. Both conserved end residues are part of each CDR3. D genes are given only for firm matches.

V gene,J gene,D gene,CDR3 protein
TRBV2,TRBJ1-4,NA,CASSVPGPLKLFF
TRBV6-1,TRBJ2-1,NA,CASSEIVRQVPYNEQFF
TRBV18,TRBJ1-4,NA,CASSPQNSRTNEKLFF
TRBV18,TRBJ2-5,NA,CASSLTEQETQYF
TRBV9,TRBJ2-7,NA,CASSVEGGGIDEQYF
TRBV6-1,TRBJ1-2,NA,CASSLEGYNYGYTF
TRBV5-5,TRBJ2-2,NA,CASSVRNQGWRGSTGELFF
TRBV28,TRBJ2-3,NA,CASGSGTDTQYF
TRBV9,TRBJ2-7,NA,CASSGRDIAGEQYF
TRBV29-1,TRBJ1-5,NA,CSVASTSNQPQHF
TRBV4-2,TRBJ2-7,TRBD2,CASSRPGLAGGNEQYF
TRBV19,TRBJ2-1,NA,CASLPRASSYNEQFF
TRBV29-1,TRBJ2-7,TRBD2,CSVAQREREQYF
TRBV4-3,TRBJ2-2,NA,CASSQDFSVVRAGELFF
TRBV18,TRBJ2-5,NA,CASSPGETQYF
TRBV7-8,TRBJ1-5,NA,CASSLSSENQPQHF
TRBV6-5,TRBJ1-2,NA,CASSEVGGYTF
TRBV4-1,TRBJ2-7,NA,CASSRQDLVSSGEQYF
TRBV5-5,TRBJ2-5,NA,CASSLRQGGRETQYF
TRBV14,TRBJ2-3,TRBD1,CASYDYPRQGPSTDTQYF
TRBV6-5,TRBJ2-5,TRBD1,CASRTGQAETQYF
TRBV5-4,TRBJ2-5,TRBD1,CASSFQTGGRETQYF
TRBV7-2,TRBJ1-2,NA,CASSLKGDHYGYTF
TRBV19,TRBJ1-3,NA,CASRSSGNTIYF
TRBV19,TRBJ1-1,NA,CASSIIEVGTEAFF
TRBV2,TRBJ2-1,TRBD2,CASTLLAGAPNEQFF
TRBV15,TRBJ2-3,NA,CATSRESRRAGTQYF
TRBV7-2,TRBJ1-2,NA,CASSLARGRGYGYTF
TRBV14,TRBJ1-6,NA,CASSPGVRNSPLHF
TRBV10-3,TRBJ2-5,TRBD2,CAISETSGQETQYF
TRBV18,TRBJ2-5,TRBD1,CASSQMTGWETQYF
TRBV6-6,TRBJ2-5,NA,CASSLPGAGETQYF
TRBV28,TRBJ1-5,TRBD1,CASSAQGRGDQPQHF
TRBV7-9,TRBJ1-2,NA,CASSLRGGGYTF
TRBV5-5,TRBJ2-7,TRBD1,CASSSPGTGSYEQYF
TRBV7-9,TRBJ2-5,TRBD2,CASSPQAGGQETQYF
TRBV5-8,TRBJ2-7,NA,CASSRVKAYEQYF
TRBV4-3,TRBJ2-3,TRBD1,CASSSRTGVDTQYF
TRBV5-6,TRBJ2-7,TRBD2,CASLSRGGGEQYF
TRBV9,TRBJ2-2,TRBD2,CASSVRASGTNTGELFF
TRBV19,TRBJ1-1,NA,CASSILRAAETEAFF
TRBV6-7,TRBJ1-5,NA,CASRTPGTGYNQPQHF
TRBV7-8,TRBJ1-3,NA,CASSPRPGTGNTIYF
TRBV28,TRBJ1-1,NA,CASSLYRVNTEAFF
TRBV7-3,TRBJ2-4,TRBD1,CASSLSRTGGAEGDIQYF
TRBV5-6,TRBJ2-7,TRBD1,CASSLNRGLRQYF
TRBV7-9,TRBJ1-2,NA,CASSLDRIYGYTF
TRBV11-1,TRBJ2-5,NA,CASSLIGETQYF
TRBV5-1,TRBJ1-2,TRBD1,CASNPTGTGQGAGDYGYTF
TRBV28,TRBJ2-1,NA,CASTLEGGYNEQFF
TRBV28,TRBJ2-5,NA,CASSHSRGGTLQETQYF
TRBV19,TRBJ1-5,NA,CARPGEDSNQPQHF
TRBV5-4,TRBJ1-4,TRBD1,CASKDRTNEKLFF
TRBV27,TRBJ1-6,TRBD1,CASSSPPWTGGLGSPLHF
TRBV7-3,TRBJ2-7,TRBD2,CASSPGLAGTYEQYF
TRBV15,TRBJ2-1,TRBD2,CATSRTGLAPNNEQFF